Sequencing of this T cell receptor (beta chain) was carried out in a study of blood T cell repertoires in COVID-19. Across the whole study: Samples representing acute and convalescent COVID-19 were sourced from the United States, Italy and Spain. T cells, B-cell-depleted T cells, or PBMCs supplied cDNA or gDNA.

Trimming left V 5 bases short and J 6 bases short, with 7 bases between. The CDR3 loop spans 11 amino acids. Germline CDR1 MNHNY, CDR2 SVGAGI (reference sequence). Method: immunoSEQ multiplex PCR; TCRdb's copy keeps in-frame clones and lacks some. The sample has 75,000 to 95,000 clones; approximately 80% are singletons. Sequences were obtained from peripheral blood. This receptor was taken from a woman in her forties with active or convalescent COVID-19. The chain employs TRBV6-6 and TRBJ1-2; no definite D call. The CDR3 DNA reads TGTGCCAGCAGTCTAGAGAATGGCTACACCTTC. Its translation: CASSLENGYTF.